The rows below give T cell receptor beta chains drawn from one sample of a study of blood T cell repertoires in COVID-19. Clones were read by immunoSEQ multiplex PCR, and TCRdb kept only the in-frame ones, dropping some. The data contain roughly 200,000 clones, approximately 88% of them seen just once; the ten biggest clones take up around 7%. Sequencing was done on a sample of peripheral blood. The source of these receptors is a woman in her thirties or forties with COVID-19, enrolled during active disease. Both conserved end residues are part of each CDR3. A D gene is named only where the DNA matches it firmly.

D gene	V gene	J gene	CDR3 protein
TRBD2	TRBV4-2	TRBJ2-3	CASSQGEAGGPRNTQYF
TRBD1	TRBV4-1	TRBJ1-5	CASSQDGQTGWTHQPQHF
.	TRBV6-5	TRBJ1-2	CASSYAPDANYGYTF
TRBD1	TRBV18	TRBJ1-2	CASSLLTGTGARDYGYTF
.	TRBV6-5	TRBJ1-1	CASCEDSQGTEAFF
.	TRBV6-5	TRBJ2-1	CASRDGASYNEQFF
TRBD1	TRBV5-1	TRBJ2-2	CASTGGTGRTGELFF
.	TRBV14	TRBJ1-4	CASSHRDPGVF
TRBD2	TRBV11-2	TRBJ2-1	CASSFQLAGDNEQFF
.	TRBV6-2/TRBV6-3	TRBJ1-2	CASSPQGYHGYTF
.	TRBV3-1/TRBV3-2	TRBJ2-7	CASSHSFEQYF
.	TRBV4-1	TRBJ2-3	CASSQEWGQRSDTQYF
.	TRBV25-1	TRBJ1-5	CASRGPLGQPQHF
TRBD1	TRBV25-1	TRBJ1-1	CASSWTGFLTEAFF
TRBD1	TRBV10-3	TRBJ1-5	CAISERGGRQPQHF
TRBD2	TRBV4-1	TRBJ2-7	CASSRGGAGPYEQYF
TRBD2	TRBV4-2	TRBJ2-4	CASSQDPTSGQLAKNIQYF
.	TRBV15	TRBJ1-6	CATSRVQGDNSPLHF
.	TRBV2	TRBJ2-1	CASSPDGLSTHYNEQFF
TRBD2	TRBV14	TRBJ2-4	CASSQDASGGPLAKNIQYF
TRBD1	TRBV6-5	TRBJ1-4	CASSWDSLGGEKLFF
.	TRBV4-1	TRBJ2-3	CASSEINRVSDTQYF
TRBD1	TRBV24-1	TRBJ1-5	CATSDPAEGAIQPQHF
.	TRBV10-1	TRBJ2-5	CASSESGRRETQYF
TRBD1	TRBV27	TRBJ1-2	CASSLGQGSGGYTF
.	TRBV29-1	TRBJ2-2	CSVSTDFGTPNTGELFF
.	TRBV21-1	TRBJ1-1	CASSPPAGHGSTEAFF
.	TRBV16	TRBJ2-1	CASSQYNNEQFF
.	TRBV11-2	TRBJ2-3	CASSPSSSTDTQYF
.	TRBV6-2/TRBV6-3	TRBJ2-7	CASSYTGESYEQYF
TRBD1	TRBV4-1	TRBJ1-2	CASSQGTGGYGYTF
.	TRBV6-1	TRBJ1-2	CASSEEPTGYGYTF
.	TRBV14	TRBJ1-1	CASTGVMNTEAFF
TRBD1	TRBV5-1	TRBJ1-5	CASSSDGTGNQPQHF
.	TRBV29-1	TRBJ1-1	CSALRTAEAFF
TRBD1	TRBV24-1	TRBJ1-1	CATSLSVGDRGKGTEAFF
TRBD1	TRBV29-1	TRBJ2-7	CSVTGQKNGYEQYF
TRBD1	TRBV11-2	TRBJ2-7	CASSAAGTGLYEQYF
.	TRBV7-6	TRBJ1-2	CASSLGTANTNYGYTF
TRBD2	TRBV3-1/TRBV3-2	TRBJ2-5	CASKLAGGQETQYF
.	TRBV6-4	TRBJ1-1	CASSGLYNRIEAFF
.	TRBV21-1	TRBJ1-1	CASREDRANTEAFF
.	TRBV25-1	TRBJ2-5	CASSDPSRTGWTQYF
TRBD2	TRBV12-3/TRBV12-4	TRBJ2-7	CASSFGTNYEQYF
.	TRBV10-2	TRBJ2-7	CASSEWATGLNYEQYF
TRBD1	TRBV27	TRBJ1-6	CATSNRGVNSPLHF
.	TRBV9	TRBJ2-1	CASSVAGRRRGGNEQFF
.	TRBV10-1	TRBJ1-1	CASSDGARAGNTEAFF
TRBD1	TRBV10-1	TRBJ1-5	CASRTTGINSNQPQHF
TRBD1	TRBV28	TRBJ2-7	CASSLRQGYRSYEQYF
TRBD1	TRBV7-2	TRBJ1-2	CASSLDWTGYGYTF
TRBD1	TRBV13	TRBJ1-1	CASSPRDREAFF
.	TRBV14	TRBJ2-7	CASSQDRGWSSYEQYF
TRBD1	TRBV6-5	TRBJ1-2	CASSSPRTGCDDGYTF
.	TRBV20-1	TRBJ2-7	CSATRVDEQYF
TRBD1	TRBV7-9	TRBJ2-7	CASSSLPDRAYEQYF
TRBD2	TRBV6-5	TRBJ2-7	CASRGGGRYEQYF
.	TRBV5-1	TRBJ2-5	CASSPPGETQYF
.	TRBV28	TRBJ1-2	CASSLQGANGYTF